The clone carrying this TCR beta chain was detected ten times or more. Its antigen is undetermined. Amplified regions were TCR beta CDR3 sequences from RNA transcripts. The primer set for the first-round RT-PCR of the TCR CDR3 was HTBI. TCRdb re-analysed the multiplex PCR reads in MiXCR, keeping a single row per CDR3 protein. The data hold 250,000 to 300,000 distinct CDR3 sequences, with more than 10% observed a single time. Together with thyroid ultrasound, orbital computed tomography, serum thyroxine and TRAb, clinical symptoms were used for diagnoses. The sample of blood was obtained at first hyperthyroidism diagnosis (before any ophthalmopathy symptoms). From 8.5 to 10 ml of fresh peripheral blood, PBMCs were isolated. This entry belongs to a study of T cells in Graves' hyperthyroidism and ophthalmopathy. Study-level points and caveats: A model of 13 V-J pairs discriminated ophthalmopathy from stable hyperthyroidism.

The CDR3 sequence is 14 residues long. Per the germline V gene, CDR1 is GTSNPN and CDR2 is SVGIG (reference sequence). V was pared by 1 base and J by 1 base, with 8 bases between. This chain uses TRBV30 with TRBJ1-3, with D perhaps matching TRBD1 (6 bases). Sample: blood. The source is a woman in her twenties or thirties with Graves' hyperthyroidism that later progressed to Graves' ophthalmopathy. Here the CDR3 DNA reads TGTGCCTGGAGTGAAGGGACATCTGGAAACACCATATATTTT. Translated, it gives CAWSEGTSGNTIYF.